The T cell receptor beta chain under discussion was sequenced for a study of blood T cell repertoires in COVID-19. Overall study context: Sample material is recorded as cDNA or gDNA derived from T cells, B-cell-depleted T cells, or PBMCs.

The protocol was immunoSEQ multiplex PCR, while the TCRdb copy is restricted to in-frame clones and leaves out a portion. The sample carries approximately 170,000 clones, about 83% recorded once. This clone was counted once. Germline V gives CDR1 LNHDA, CDR2 SQIVND (reference sequence). This CDR3 is built from 20 residues. After removal of 5 bases from V and 0 bases from J, the junction contained 11 bases not matched to a gene. The chain combines TRBV19 with TRBJ2-6; 12 positions agree with TRBD1. This receptor was identified in a man aged 35-49 years who had recovered from COVID-19. The sequenced material came from peripheral blood. The CDR3 bases are TGTGCCAGTAGTGATCCGGGACAGGGGGCCTTGTTCTCTGGGGCCAACGTCCTGACTTTC. It specifies CASSDPGQGALFSGANVLTF.